This record looks at one T cell receptor beta chain sequence and its context. Clones were read by immunoSEQ multiplex PCR, and TCRdb kept only the in-frame ones, dropping some. The sample lists 78,000 or so clones, roughly 92% occurring once. These data come from a study of OX40 agonist ivuxolimab in advanced cancers. About the study: One hepatocellular carcinoma and two cutaneous melanoma patients partially responded.

Trimming shortened V by 3 bases and J by 4 bases, and 18 bases separated the two germline ends. Per germline, CDR1 MDHEN and CDR2 SYDVKM. The CDR3 spans 16 residues. No patient had autoimmune disease or received systemic immunosuppression. The J gene is TRBJ1-2, the V gene TRBV28, with D perhaps matching TRBD1 (5 bases). The sequencing used CD4+ or CD8+ T cells sorted from blood, collected in a trial of the OX40 agonist ivuxolimab. The TCR originated in an adult with an advanced solid tumor such as melanoma, head and neck, liver or kidney cancer. The CDR3 here is CASSFGATAVFYGYTF. In DNA form, the CDR3 reads TGTGCCAGCAGTTTCGGCGCGACAGCGGTTTTCTATGGCTACACCTTC.